Below are 21 T cell receptor beta chains sequenced from a single sample in a study of cytomegalovirus exposure and HLA in healthy donors. PCR was performed using 60 Vbeta and 13 Jbeta primers. The assay was immunoSEQ multiplex PCR, and TCRdb's table has in-frame clones only and misses some. Of 140,000 or so clones listed, under 90% were seen once; the top ten hold 2% to 2.5%. The sequencing sample was made of PBMCs. These receptors were taken from a boy aged 2-15 years in good health and CMV-seronegative.

The gene calls are TRBV2 and TRBJ2-3; TRBD2 matches 7 bases. The CDR3 spans 15 residues. The V and J ends lost 2 bases and 0 bases, in that order; junction bases with no gene match: 2. From germline, CDR1 is SNHLY and CDR2 FYNNEI. CDR3 nucleotide sequence: TGTGCCAGCAGTGAAAGCGGGGTGAGCACAGATACGCAGTATTTT. Translation: CASSESGVSTDTQYF.

This clone was seen a single time. The chain couples TRBV9 to TRBJ2-1, with TRBD1 identical over 7 bases. J gave up 0 bases and V 8 bases, and 5 bases lay outside the gene matches. The CDR3 contains 14 residues. Germline CDR1 and CDR2: SGDLS and YYNGEE. The CDR3 sequence is CASGTASSYNEQFF. In nucleotides, the CDR3 is TGTGCCAGTGGGACAGCCAGCTCCTACAATGAGCAGTTCTTC.

This chain joins TRBV9 and TRBJ2-5, with 8 bases aligning to TRBD2. Germline-derived CDR1 and CDR2 are SGDLS and YYNGEE. Germline trimming cut 3 bases from V and 5 bases from J; bases unmatched to any gene: 12. This CDR3 contains 16 residues. CDR3 coding DNA: TGTGCCAGCAGCGCCTGGAACGGGAGGGCGAGGGAGACCCAGTACTTC. The encoded protein is CASSAWNGRARETQYF.

CDR3 protein: CASSPPGRVGNTEAFF. As DNA, the CDR3 is TGTGCCAGCAGCCCTCCTGGGAGGGTCGGGAACACTGAAGCTTTCTTT. The rearrangement uses TRBV7-3 and TRBJ1-1, with D unclear. The CDR3 sequence is 16 residues long. Germline CDR1 is SGHTA and CDR2 is FQGTGA. V was clipped by 5 bases and J by 1 base, with 17 bases between them.

The J gene is TRBJ1-5, the V gene TRBV7-9, with D unclear. The germline V and J ends were trimmed by 5 bases and 2 bases, with 7 bases remaining between them. The CDR3 contains 13 residues. Germline loops: CDR1 SEHNR, CDR2 FQNEAQ (reference sequence). The CDR3 nucleotides are TGTGCCAGCAGCCCCCGGGGCAATCAGCCCCAGCATTTT. It encodes CASSPRGNQPQHF.

The genes are TRBV6-1 and TRBJ2-1; D possibly corresponds to TRBD1 (6 bases). The CDR3 is made up of 16 amino acids. Germline lookup yields CDR1 MNHNS and CDR2 SASEGT. Trimming cost V 1 base and J 7 bases, with 17 bases left between them. The CDR3 DNA sequence: TGTGCCAGCAGTGAAGACTTTACAGGGATGTGGAATGAGCAGTTCTTC. It codes for CASSEDFTGMWNEQFF.

The chain combines TRBV5-1 with TRBJ2-2, with TRBD2 identical over 12 bases. CDR3 length equals 19 residues. CDR1 SGHRS and CDR2 YFSETQ come from the germline V gene. Trimming removed 0 bases from V and 2 bases from J; junction bases left unmatched: 8. As DNA, the CDR3 is TGCGCCAGCAGCTTGGTCCAACTAGCGGGGGGCCTTAACACCGGGGAGCTGTTTTTT. Translated: CASSLVQLAGGLNTGELFF.

The chain is built from TRBV5-1 and TRBJ2-5; TRBD1 is a possible D gene (6 bases). The germline V gene has CDR1 SGHRS and CDR2 YFSETQ. The CDR3 totals 17 residues. V was trimmed by 4 bases and J by 0 bases, leaving 19 bases between them. The CDR3, as DNA: TGCGCCAGCAGCAAGGGGGATTGGACAACGTACCAAGAGACCCAGTACTTC. Translation gives CASSKGDWTTYQETQYF. The full variable domain, with the rest looked up from reference TRBV5-1 and TRBJ2-5, is KAGVTQTPRYLIKTRGQQVTLSCSPISGHRSVSWYQQTPGQGLQFLFEYFSETQRNKGNFPGRFSGRQFSNSRSEMNVSTLELGDSALYLCASSKGDWTTYQETQYFGPGTRLLVL.

The chain joins TRBV19 to TRBJ2-2; the match to TRBD1 covers 8 bases. V lost 7 bases and J lost 6; bases outside the gene matches: 7. Germline V CDR1 and CDR2: LNHDA, SQIVND (reference sequence). This CDR3 spans 14 amino acids. The DNA for the CDR3 is TGTGCCAGTATTGGGCAGGGGGCCGCCGGGGAGCTGTTTTTT. Residues: CASIGQGAAGELFF.

V usage is TRBV27 and J usage is TRBJ2-7; 8 bases are a match to TRBD1. The CDR3 spans 15 residues. Per the germline V gene, CDR1 is MNHEY and CDR2 is SMNVEV (reference sequence). Losses at the gene ends were 2 bases for V and 0 bases for J; bases not matched to a gene: 3. CDR3 nucleotides: TGTGCCAGCAGTTTAACAGGGGGGAGCTCCTACGAGCAGTACTTC. This codes for CASSLTGGSSYEQYF.

V and J are TRBV25-1 and TRBJ2-7; 7 bases agree with TRBD1. The CDR3 contains 12 residues. Germline V gene lookup returns CDR1 MGHDK and CDR2 SYGVNS. V dropped 4 bases and J dropped 13; count of bases not matched to a gene: 10. For the CDR3, the DNA is TGTGCCAGCAGTGGCTTGGGACAGACCCTCTACTTC. Translated, it gives CASSGLGQTLYF.

The V gene is TRBV5-4, the J gene TRBJ1-2; TRBD1 matches 7 bases. This CDR3 has 14 residues. From germline, CDR1 is SGHNT and CDR2 YYREEE (reference sequence). The V segment lost 1 base and the J segment 5 bases; nucleotides outside the gene matches: 5. The CDR3 reads CASSLLDRAYGYTF. The CDR3 coding sequence is TGTGCCAGCAGCTTGCTAGACAGGGCTTATGGCTACACCTTC.

The V and J genes are TRBV5-1 and TRBJ1-3; D remains unclear. Germline lookup yields CDR1 SGHRS and CDR2 YFSETQ. The V end was cut by 4 bases, the J end by 4 bases, with 15 bases between. The CDR3 runs 15 residues. The CDR3 protein is CASSLASTVGNTIYF. The DNA of the CDR3 is TGCGCCAGCAGCCTTGCTTCTACAGTGGGAAACACCATATATTTT.

This chain joins TRBV6-1 and TRBJ2-7; perhaps TRBD1 as D (5 bases). CDR3 length equals 14 residues. CDR1 is MNHNS, CDR2 SASEGT, per germline. Trimming took off 0 bases at V and 2 bases at J, with 8 bases between the two ends. The CDR3 bases are TGTGCCAGCAGTGAAGCGGAACAGGCCTACGAGCAGTACTTC. It specifies CASSEAEQAYEQYF.

This clone was observed a handful of times. V usage is TRBV6-4 and J usage is TRBJ2-2, with D uncertain. In germline, CDR1 is MRHNA, CDR2 SNTAGT. The ends were cut back, 0 bases at V and 7 bases at J, with 9 bases in the middle. The CDR3 contains 14 residues. The CDR3 DNA is TGTGCCAGCAGTGACTCGAGTGAGAACGGGGAGCTGTTTTTT. It encodes CASSDSSENGELFF.

The V and J genes are TRBV7-2 and TRBJ1-5; no clear D. Germline CDR1 reads SGHTA; CDR2 reads FQGNSA. Trimming took 1 base from V and 5 from J, leaving 12 bases between them. The CDR3 contains 15 residues. CDR3 sequence (DNA): TGTGCCAGCAGCTTAGTTGGCGTGGCGGATCAGCCCCAGCATTTT. Amino acid sequence: CASSLVGVADQPQHF.

This clone has only a few counts. Other DNA sequences in this sample translate to the same CDR3. The V gene is TRBV9, the J gene TRBJ2-1, with D possibly matching TRBD2 (5 bases). The CDR3 runs to 15 residues. The V end was cut by 1 base, the J end by 0 bases, with 8 bases between. Germline assignment: CDR1 SGDLS and CDR2 YYNGEE. CDR3 nucleotide sequence: TGTGCCAGCAGCGTAAGCGGCAGCTCCTACAATGAGCAGTTCTTC. Encoded protein: CASSVSGSSYNEQFF. Together with reference TRBV9 and TRBJ2-1, the CDR3 gives the full variable domain: DSGVTQTPKHLITATGQRVTLRCSPRSGDLSVYWYQQSLDQGLQFLIQYYNGEERAKGNILERFSAQQFPDLHSELNLSSLELGDSALYFCASSVSGSSYNEQFFGPGTRLTVL.

The genes are TRBV7-2 and TRBJ2-7; no firm D call. CDR3 length equals 15 residues. With 2 bases removed from V and 2 bases from J, the gap between germline ends came to 13 bases. Germline V CDR1 and CDR2: SGHTA, FQGNSA. The CDR3: CASSLRGMATYEQYF. The CDR3 DNA reads TGTGCCAGCAGCTTACGCGGTATGGCTACCTACGAGCAGTACTTC.

This chain uses TRBV11-3 with TRBJ2-7; D is possibly TRBD2 (6 bases). Germline CDR1 and CDR2: SGHNT and YENEEA. The V and J ends lost 1 base and 1 base respectively, with 8 bases between them. The length of the CDR3 is 14 residues. CDR3 coding DNA: TGTGCCAGCAGCTTAGGTGGGACTTCCTACGAGCAGTACTTC. It encodes CASSLGGTSYEQYF.

This rearrangement joins TRBV29-1 to TRBJ1-2, with a weak D call TRBD1 (5 bases). Per germline, CDR1 SQVTM and CDR2 ANQGSEA. CDR3 length equals 14 residues. V lost 5 bases and J 7 bases, leaving 20 bases between the germline ends. The CDR3 DNA reads TGCAGCGTTCTGGACACGGCCGGTCTCGGTGGCTACACCTTC. Translating gives CSVLDTAGLGGYTF.

V gene TRBV7-2 combines with J gene TRBJ2-5; TRBD1 aligns across 12 bases. The trim removed 2 bases at V and 10 bases at J, leaving 11 bases unmatched. The CDR3 is 16 amino acids. In germline, CDR1 is SGHTA, CDR2 FQGNSA. CDR3: CASSLNRDRGRWDQYF. In DNA form, the CDR3 reads TGTGCCAGCAGCTTAAACCGGGACAGGGGGCGGTGGGACCAGTACTTC. Drawing the rest from reference TRBV7-2 and TRBJ2-5, the complete variable domain is GAGVSQSPSNKVTEKGKDVELRCDPISGHTALYWYRQSLGQGLEFLIYFQGNSAPDKSGLPSDRFSAERTGGSVSTLTIQRTQQEDSAVYLCASSLNRDRGRWDQYFGPGTRLLVL.